Below, 9 T cell receptor beta chains from the same sample are listed, as sequenced in a study of monozygotic twins with inflammatory bowel disease. TCRdb re-called the 5' RACE reads; every CDR3 protein appears as one record, without DNA. The table for this sample gives fewer than 450,000 distinct CDR3 sequences. Sequenced material: blood. The receptors were sampled from a human donor with ulcerative colitis or Crohn's disease, or a healthy co-twin of an affected twin (not recorded which).

The chain links TRBV7-2 to TRBJ2-7; TCRdb indicates TRBD1, and absent DNA this call remains unverified. Per the germline V gene, CDR1 is SGHTA and CDR2 is FQGNSA. There are 15 residues in the CDR3. This CDR3 is CASSLDDREVYEQYF.

The chain couples TRBV7-2 to TRBJ2-1; the TRBD2 assignment by TCRdb is unverifiable without DNA. Germline V gene data show CDR1 as SGHTA and CDR2 as FQGNSA. This CDR3 is 17 amino acids long. The CDR3 protein is CDSSLGGASGGLNEQFF.

This chain joins TRBV5-1 and TRBJ2-1; TCRdb's D gene call, TRBD1, goes unchecked for lack of DNA. Per germline, CDR1 SGHRS and CDR2 YFSETQ. The CDR3 covers 17 residues. The CDR3 protein is CASSSRALQGADNEQFF.

The rearrangement joins TRBV12-3 or TRBV12-4 to TRBJ2-1; TCRdb names TRBD1, which stays unverified in the absence of DNA. The CDR3 length is 14 residues. The CDR3 is CAIQFNPLYNEQFF.

V gene TRBV7-2 combines with J gene TRBJ1-5; TCRdb names TRBD1, which stays unverified in the absence of DNA. CDR1 and CDR2 (germline): SGHTA, FQGNSA. The CDR3 consists of 17 residues. CDR3 residues: CASSLRGGGVSNQPQHF.

J is TRBJ1-1 and V is TRBV24-1; there is no DNA to check the TCRdb D call of TRBD1. The CDR3 covers 13 residues. Germline assignment: CDR1 KGHDR and CDR2 SFDVKD. The CDR3 here is CATRPGQGTEAFF.

V usage is TRBV29-1 and J usage is TRBJ1-1; TCRdb reports TRBD1, a call that lacks DNA to check it against. Germline V gene data show CDR1 as SQVTM and CDR2 as ANQGSEA. This CDR3 comprises 13 residues. CDR3 loop: CSGALQGVAEAFF. Drawing the rest from reference TRBV29-1 and TRBJ1-1, the complete variable domain is SAVISQKPSRDICQRGTSLTIQCQVDSQVTMMFWYRQQPGQSLTLIATANQGSEATYESGFVIDKFPISRPNLTFSTLTVSNMSPEDSSIYLCSGALQGVAEAFFGQGTRLTVV.

V is TRBV18 and J is TRBJ1-4. CDR1 is KGHSH, CDR2 LQKENI, per germline. The CDR3 runs 15 residues. The CDR3 sequence: CASSPPGQRNEKLFF.

This rearrangement joins TRBV7-2 to TRBJ2-7; the TRBD1 assignment by TCRdb is unverifiable without DNA. This CDR3 region has 15 residues. Germline V gene data show CDR1 as SGHTA and CDR2 as FQGNSA. CDR3 protein: CASRTGGRTSYEQYF.